This T cell receptor (beta chain) was recovered during a study of cytomegalovirus exposure and HLA in healthy donors. The study, taken as a whole, reports: It was found in a later analysis that first-cohort TCR clusters tended to co-occur in the 120 validation repertoires. Reports described diagnosis of cytomegalovirus status by the classifier as highly specific and sensitive.

Trimming took 2 bases from V and 10 from J; bases not matched to a gene: 3. The CDR3 has 12 amino acids. CDR1 MNHEY and CDR2 SVGAGI come from the germline V gene. The table came from immunoSEQ multiplex PCR; TCRdb's copy has only in-frame clones and leaves some out. The sample carries more than 250,000 clones, 87% recorded once. Remarks on this clone: The antigen is undetermined.

The sample consisted of PBMCs. This TCR was sampled from a woman younger than 45 in good health and CMV-seropositive. This chain connects TRBV6-5 to TRBJ1-1, with 8 positions matching TRBD1. The CDR3 loop reads CASSYAGGVAFF. CDR3 nucleotides: TGTGCCAGCAGTTACGCAGGGGGCGTAGCTTTCTTT.